This T cell receptor (beta chain) was sequenced in a study of PD-1 blockade in classical Hodgkin lymphoma. Time point given: cycle 4 day 1 (C4D1), after less than 7 weeks of nivolumab. Every patient had relapsed following autologous stem cell transplantation, and cohorts differed in brentuximab vedotin exposure. V was clipped by 8 bases and J by 4 bases, with 9 bases between them. Germline lookup yields CDR1 MNHEY and CDR2 SMNVEV (reference sequence). The length of the CDR3 is 12 residues. TCRdb's table, derived via immunoSEQ multiplex PCR, lists solely in-frame clones and lacks some. Counted here are some 93,000 clones, over 75% occurring once; the ten biggest clones make up about 9%.

Material: peripheral blood mononuclear cells (PBMCs), obtained before the fourth cycle of nivolumab. J is TRBJ2-1 and V is TRBV27; D is unclear. The receptor's source is a human donor with classical Hodgkin lymphoma. CDR3 sequence (DNA): TGTGCCAGCCGATTCGCTTACAATGAGCAGTTCTTC. Translated: CASRFAYNEQFF.